What follows are 16 T cell receptor beta chains derived from one specimen sequenced in a study of glioma-infiltrating T cells. TCR alpha and beta CDR3 regions were amplified from RNA using iRepertoire nested multiplex PCR. TCRdb passed the multiplex PCR reads through MiXCR, listing each CDR3 protein once. The data show 100,000 to 150,000 distinct CDR3 sequences, under 30% seen once. The sequencing sample was made of glioma tissue, nonneoplastic brain tissue, or PBMCs (not recorded which). These receptors came from a human donor with low-grade glioma or glioblastoma, undergoing nonglioma brain surgery, or in good health (not recorded which).

This clonotype turned up a few times. The V and J genes are TRBV27 and TRBJ2-6; no clear D gene. Germline V gives CDR1 MNHEY, CDR2 SMNVEV (reference sequence). The ends were cut back, 2 bases at V and 1 base at J, with 9 bases in the middle. The CDR3 runs to 16 residues. As DNA, the CDR3 is TGTGCCAGCAGTTTAGGAATCACTTCTGGGGCCAACGTCCTGACTTTC. This gives the protein CASSLGITSGANVLTF.

The gene calls are TRBV2 and TRBJ1-5; TRBD1 matches 10 bases. The CDR3 sequence is 15 residues long. J gave up 3 bases and V 4 bases, and 3 bases lay outside the gene matches. Germline V gene lookup returns CDR1 SNHLY and CDR2 FYNNEI. The CDR3 DNA follows: TGTGCCAGCAGTGCTGACAGGGGGCTCAATCAGCCCCAGCATTTT. This codes for CASSADRGLNQPQHF.

This clonotype was seen a handful of times. The chain uses TRBV19 and TRBJ1-5, with D hard to call. The germline gives CDR1 LNHDA, CDR2 SQIVND (reference sequence). This CDR3 comprises 13 residues. The ends were cut back, 3 bases at V and 9 bases at J, with 12 bases in the middle. The CDR3 bases are TGTGCCAGTAGTATGTCGGATCGGGCGCCCCAGCATTTT. It yields the protein CASSMSDRAPQHF.

A few counts support this clonotype. The rearrangement uses TRBV7-2 and TRBJ2-3, with no clear D. CDR1 SGHTA and CDR2 FQGNSA come from the germline V gene. The V gene lost 0 bases and the J gene lost 6 bases, with 7 bases spanning the gap. CDR3 length: 13 amino acids. The CDR3 region is CASSLAQLDTQYF. The CDR3 nucleotides are TGTGCCAGCAGCTTAGCGCAACTGGATACGCAGTATTTT.

This clonotype came up a few times. J is TRBJ1-2 and V is TRBV7-3, with D possibly TRBD1 on 5 matching bases. V was cut by 0 bases and J by 4 bases, with 15 bases left in between. The CDR3 runs to 16 residues. From germline, CDR1 is SGHTA and CDR2 FQGTGA. The CDR3 reads CASSLTPGSPSYGYTF. The CDR3 region has the DNA TGTGCCAGCAGCTTAACTCCAGGGTCGCCCTCCTATGGCTACACCTTC. Filled out from reference TRBV7-3 and TRBJ1-2, the complete variable domain reads GAGVSQTPSNKVTEKGKYVELRCDPISGHTALYWYRQSLGQGPEFLIYFQGTGAADDSGLPNDRFFAVRPEGSVSTLKIQRTERGDSAVYLCASSLTPGSPSYGYTFGSGTRLTVV.

This chain uses TRBV24-1 with TRBJ2-4, with a tentative D call TRBD2 (6 bases). The CDR3 spans 14 residues. Per germline, CDR1 KGHDR and CDR2 SFDVKD. V was pared by 5 bases and J by 9 bases, with 16 bases between. The CDR3 spells CATSAGDPESIQYF. The CDR3 DNA reads as TGTGCCACCAGTGCGGGGGACCCTGAAAGCATTCAGTACTTC.

A few counts support this clonotype. J is TRBJ2-4 and V is TRBV6-1; D is ambiguous. Germline V CDR1 and CDR2: MNHNS, SASEGT. Deletions cut 5 bases from V and 1 base from J, with 12 bases between. This CDR3 is built from 15 residues. CDR3 nucleotide sequence: TGTGCCAGCAGTCCCCGATCCGGGGCCAAAAACATTCAGTACTTC. Its translation: CASSPRSGAKNIQYF.

The genes are TRBV10-2 and TRBJ1-2; D remains ambiguous. The length of the CDR3 is 16 residues. In germline, CDR1 is WSHSY, CDR2 SAAADI. Trimming removed 0 bases from V and 2 bases from J, with 13 bases in between. CDR3 region: CASSESTRAANYGYTF. The CDR3 DNA is TGCGCCAGCAGTGAGTCGACTCGGGCAGCAAACTATGGCTACACCTTC.

V usage is TRBV24-1 and J usage is TRBJ1-3; D is ambiguous. The CDR3 sequence is 12 residues long. Germline-derived CDR1 and CDR2 are KGHDR and SFDVKD. V lost 4 bases to trimming and J lost 2 bases, with 2 bases between them. The chain's CDR3 is CATSDPGNTIYF. Written as DNA, the CDR3 is TGTGCCACCAGTGACCCTGGAAACACCATATATTTT.

This clonotype was counted a few times. V usage is TRBV19 and J usage is TRBJ1-1; perhaps TRBD1 as D (5 bases). Trimming removed 4 bases from V and 3 bases from J, with 9 bases in between. Germline V CDR1 and CDR2: LNHDA, SQIVND (reference sequence). The CDR3 covers 13 residues. The CDR3 spells CASSKARDTEAFF. DNA for the CDR3: TGTGCCAGTAGTAAAGCCAGGGACACTGAAGCTTTCTTT. The full variable domain, completed using reference TRBV19 and TRBJ1-1, is DGGITQSPKYLFRKEGQNVTLSCEQNLNHDAMYWYRQDPGQGLRLIYYSQIVNDFQKGDIAEGYSVSREKKESFPLTVTSAQKNPTAFYLCASSKARDTEAFFGQGTRLTVV.

The chain couples TRBV25-1 to TRBJ1-2, with no clear D. Germline V gene data show CDR1 as MGHDK and CDR2 as SYGVNS. The CDR3 extends over 13 amino acids. V dropped 2 bases and J dropped 8 bases, with 12 bases sitting between them. The CDR3 loop reads CASSEQDPRGYTF. CDR3 coding DNA: TGTGCCAGCAGTGAACAGGACCCTAGGGGCTACACCTTC.

The chain couples TRBV14 to TRBJ1-6; no definite D call. There are 15 residues in the CDR3. Deletions cut 0 bases from V and 7 bases from J, with 10 bases between. CDR1 and CDR2 from the germline V gene are SGHDN and FVKESK. The CDR3 DNA is TGTGCCAGCAGCCAAGATTTGACCGGGAATTCACCCCTCCACTTT. Protein sequence: CASSQDLTGNSPLHF.

About this clonotype itself: A read error may produce the germline difference seen at one junction end. CDR3 region: CASGDRANYGYTF. The CDR3 DNA reads TGTGCCAGCGGTGACAGGGCCAACTATGGCTACACCTTC. The chain couples TRBV2 to TRBJ1-2, with 7 positions matching TRBD1. The CDR3 loop spans 13 amino acids. Germline V lookup: CDR1 SNHLY, CDR2 FYNNEI.

The chain employs TRBV4-1 and TRBJ1-1; D call uncertain. Germline loops: CDR1 MGHRA, CDR2 YSYEKL. The CDR3 has 15 residues. Trimming stripped 4 bases from V and 0 bases from J, with 12 bases between. DNA for the CDR3: TGCGCCAGCAGCCCGGGCCCCTGGATGAACACTGAAGCTTTCTTT. Its protein product is CASSPGPWMNTEAFF.

This clonotype was counted a few times. This sequence joins TRBV20-1 and TRBJ2-1; D is perhaps TRBD1 or TRBD2 (5 bases each). Germline CDR1 is DFQATT and CDR2 is SNEGSKA (reference sequence). CDR3 length equals 13 residues. Trimming removed 3 bases at V and 10 bases at J, with 16 bases between. CDR3 bases: TGCAGTGCTAGGATTAGTGGGGGTAGGGAGCAGTTCTTC. Encoded protein: CSARISGGREQFF.

The chain couples TRBV2 to TRBJ1-2, with D perhaps TRBD1 (5 bases). Trimming left V 1 base short and J 4 bases short, with 10 bases between. The CDR3 loop spans 14 amino acids. Germline-derived CDR1 and CDR2 are SNHLY and FYNNEI. Written as DNA, the CDR3 is TGTGCCAGCAGTGAAGACGGGGACTTCTATGGCTACACCTTC. Translating gives CASSEDGDFYGYTF.